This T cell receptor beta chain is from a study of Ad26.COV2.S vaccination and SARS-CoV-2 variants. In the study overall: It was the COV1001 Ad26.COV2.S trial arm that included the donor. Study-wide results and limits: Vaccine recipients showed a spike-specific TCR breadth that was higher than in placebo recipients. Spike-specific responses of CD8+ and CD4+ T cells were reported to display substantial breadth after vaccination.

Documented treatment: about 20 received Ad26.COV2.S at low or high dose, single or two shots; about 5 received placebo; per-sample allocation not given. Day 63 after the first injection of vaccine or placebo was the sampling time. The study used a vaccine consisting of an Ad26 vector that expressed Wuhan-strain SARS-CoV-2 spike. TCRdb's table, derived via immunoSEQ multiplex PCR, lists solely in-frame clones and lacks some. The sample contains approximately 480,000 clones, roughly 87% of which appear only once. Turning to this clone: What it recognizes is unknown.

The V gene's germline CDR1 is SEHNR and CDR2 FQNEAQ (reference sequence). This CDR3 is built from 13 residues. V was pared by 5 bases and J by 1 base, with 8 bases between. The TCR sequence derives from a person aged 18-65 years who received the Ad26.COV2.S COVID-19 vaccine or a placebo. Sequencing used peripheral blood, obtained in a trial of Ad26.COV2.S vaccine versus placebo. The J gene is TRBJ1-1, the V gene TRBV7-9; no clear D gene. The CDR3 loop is CASSISWNTEAFF. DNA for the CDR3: TGTGCCAGCAGCATAAGCTGGAACACTGAAGCTTTCTTT.